This entry is about one T cell receptor (beta chain). Its matching antigen is unknown. It is likely a read error, because the conserved phenylalanine at the end of the CDR3 is missing. This record comes from a study of T cells in Graves' hyperthyroidism and ophthalmopathy. Findings of the study overall: Median prediction lead before ophthalmopathy onset was 5 to 7.5 months with the model. Appearing also in blood were most of the thyroid clonotypes expanded above 0.001.

The hyperthyroidism was newly diagnosed and had lasted under 2 months; the patients were aged 18 to 65. Thyroid ultrasound, orbital computed tomography, clinical symptoms, and serum thyroxine and TRAb underpinned diagnoses. RNA transcripts yielded amplified TCR beta CDR3 regions. HTBI primers were used for first-round RT-PCR of the TCR CDR3. TCRdb itself ran the multiplex PCR reads through MiXCR, one entry per CDR3 protein. The sample has approximately 560,000 distinct CDR3 sequences; 40% to 55% are singletons. The ends were cut back, 6 bases at V and 3 bases at J, with 17 bases in the middle. Germline CDR1 is SSHAT and CDR2 is FNYEAQ (reference sequence). The CDR3 is 15 residues long.

This clonotype was sampled from a woman aged 18-29 years with Graves' hyperthyroidism. The sequencing sample was made of peripheral blood or thyroid tissue (not recorded which). This chain uses TRBV7-7 with TRBJ1-1, with D uncertain. The CDR3 sequence is CASSSTRYTDTEAFL. For the CDR3, the DNA is TGTGCCAGCAGTTCCACGAGATATACGGACACTGAAGCTTTCCTT.